Reported below is one T cell receptor beta chain. The method was immunoSEQ multiplex PCR; TCRdb's version includes in-frame clones alone and lacks a portion of them. Among fewer than 75,000 clones listed, approximately 80% were seen once. The sample comes from a study of glioma-infiltrating T cells after dendritic cell vaccination. This clonotype originated in a human donor with glioblastoma. The sample here was blood, taken before dendritic cell vaccination.

The CDR3 nucleotides read TGTGCCAGCAGCCGTCTCCCCGATGAGCAGTTCTTC. It encodes CASSRLPDEQFF. The chain joins TRBV11-2 to TRBJ2-1; D is undetermined. The germline V gene has CDR1 SGHAT and CDR2 FQNNGV. The V end was cut by 5 bases, the J end by 8 bases, with 10 bases between. This CDR3 has 12 amino acids.